A selection of T cell receptor beta chains follows, all from one sample in a study of OX40 agonist ivuxolimab in advanced cancers. Repertoires were generated with immunoSEQ multiplex PCR, while TCRdb's copy carries only in-frame clones and drops some. The sample consists of some 35,000 clones, 60% to 85% of them appearing once. Specimen: CD4+ or CD8+ T cells sorted from blood, collected in a trial of the OX40 agonist ivuxolimab. These receptors all stem from an adult with an advanced solid tumor such as melanoma, head and neck, liver or kidney cancer. Each CDR3 is given with its conserved first and last residue. The D gene is left open where the match is weak. Only some rows state a clone size, as once, few, many or a class for expanded clones.

d_gene,abundance,len,j_gene,v_gene,CDR3nt,CDR3aa
TRBD1,once,16,TRBJ1-2,TRBV5-1,TGCGCCAGCAGCTCGACCCTGGGAGGGGGCAACTATGGCTACACCTTC,CASSSTLGGGNYGYTF
.,.,13,TRBJ1-6,TRBV19,TGTGCCAGTGGGGAGTCCCGAAATTCACCCCTCCACTTT,CASGESRNSPLHF
TRBD2,.,15,TRBJ2-7,TRBV2,TGTGCCAGCAGTCCACAGCGGGGGGCGATCTACGAGCAGTACTTC,CASSPQRGAIYEQYF
.,.,14,TRBJ2-1,TRBV7-2,TGTGCCAGCAGCTCCTCGGTAGTAGGAGGTGAGCAGTTCTTC,CASSSSVVGGEQFF
TRBD1,.,14,TRBJ1-2,TRBV30,TGTGCCTGTACCGGGACAGGGCGAGTTGGGCGCTACACCTTC,CACTGTGRVGRYTF
.,few,14,TRBJ2-1,TRBV12-1,TGTGCCGGGGGGAGGGGAAGCTCCTACAATGAGCAGTTCTTC,CAGGRGSSYNEQFF
.,.,14,TRBJ2-3,TRBV10-2,TGCGCCAGCGGGGAGGGGGTTTGGACAGATACGCAGTATTTT,CASGEGVWTDTQYF
.,.,14,TRBJ1-3,TRBV6-9,TGTGCCAGCAGTTCCCGAGAAACTGGAAACACCATATATTTT,CASSSRETGNTIYF
.,.,14,TRBJ2-1,TRBV19,TGTGCCAGTAGTAACTCGGACTCTTCCAATGAGCAGTTCTTC,CASSNSDSSNEQFF
.,.,13,TRBJ1-2,TRBV9,TGTGCCAGCAGCGTAGACAGCATCTATGGCTACACCTTC,CASSVDSIYGYTF
.,.,14,TRBJ2-5,TRBV5-1,TGCGCCAGCAGCTTGGGGCCGGCACAAGAGACCCAGTACTTC,CASSLGPAQETQYF
TRBD1,.,15,TRBJ1-6,TRBV6-1,TGTGCCAGCAGCCCCGGACAGGGTAGGAATTCACCCCTCCACTTT,CASSPGQGRNSPLHF
TRBD1,.,14,TRBJ1-5,TRBV7-2,TGTGCCAGCAGCTTGGGACAGGGCGGTCAGCCCCAGCATTTT,CASSLGQGGQPQHF
TRBD1,.,14,TRBJ2-3,TRBV10-3,TGTGCCATCAGTGGACAGGGGCGCACAGATACGCAGTATTTT,CAISGQGRTDTQYF
.,few,14,TRBJ2-5,TRBV30,TGTGCCTGGAGCCCAGGACTCTTACAAGAGACCCAGTACTTC,CAWSPGLLQETQYF
.,.,15,TRBJ2-3,TRBV19,TGTGCCAGTAGTGGGTCGGGGGCTAGCACAGATACGCAGTATTTT,CASSGSGASTDTQYF
TRBD1,.,16,TRBJ1-5,TRBV19,TGTGCCAGTGGGCCGGACAGGCTTTATGGCAATCAGCCCCAGCATTTT,CASGPDRLYGNQPQHF
TRBD2,.,17,TRBJ2-3,TRBV2,TGTGCCAGCAACTCCCCAGGAGGAGCGGGATTCACAGATACGCAGTATTTT,CASNSPGGAGFTDTQYF
.,.,13,TRBJ2-7,TRBV7-9,TGTGCCAGCAGCTTATCCAGAGGTAGCGAGCAGTACTTC,CASSLSRGSEQYF
.,.,15,TRBJ1-6,TRBV5-1,TGCGCCAGCAGCGTGGACAGAGGGAGCAATTCACCCCTCCACTTT,CASSVDRGSNSPLHF
TRBD1,few,14,TRBJ2-5,TRBV12-5,TGTGCTAGTGGTTTGAACACAGGGGGAGAGACCCAGTACTTC,CASGLNTGGETQYF
TRBD1,.,16,TRBJ1-2,TRBV14,TGTGCCAGCAGAAACAGACAGGGGAACGGAAACTATGGCTACACCTTC,CASRNRQGNGNYGYTF
.,.,16,TRBJ2-5,TRBV18,TGTGCCAGCTCACCACCGTCGAGGGGGGTGCAAGAGACCCAGTACTTC,CASSPPSRGVQETQYF
.,.,15,TRBJ2-1,TRBV19,TGTGCCAGTAGTATAGAAGGCAGCTCCTACAATGAGCAGTTCTTC,CASSIEGSSYNEQFF
.,few,16,TRBJ2-2,TRBV6-4,TGTGCCAGCAGTGACGAGGGCGGGGCGAACACCGGGGAGCTGTTTTTT,CASSDEGGANTGELFF
TRBD2,.,13,TRBJ2-5,TRBV5-1,TGCGCCAGCAGCTCCGGGGGGGAAGAGACCCAGTACTTC,CASSSGGEETQYF
.,.,15,TRBJ2-7,TRBV21-1,TGTGCCAGCAGCGACAGGGACTGTCTTCCTGACGAGCAGTACTTC,CASSDRDCLPDEQYF
.,.,13,TRBJ2-7,TRBV30,TGTGCCTGGAGTGGGGGCTGGAGAGGGGAGCAGTACTTC,CAWSGGWRGEQYF
.,.,14,TRBJ1-1,TRBV2,TGTGCCAGCAGTGAAGTTACCATGAACACTGAAGCTTTCTTT,CASSEVTMNTEAFF
.,.,15,TRBJ2-5,TRBV5-1,TGCGCCAGCAGCTTGCGGAGCGATAGGGGAGAGACCCAGTACTTC,CASSLRSDRGETQYF
.,.,12,TRBJ2-2,TRBV7-3,TGTGCCAGCAGCTTACGGGGCGGGGAGCTGTTTTTT,CASSLRGGELFF
.,.,17,TRBJ1-3,TRBV4-1,TGCGCCAGCAGCCAAGAGGGGGGGCAGATCTCTGGAAACACCATATATTTT,CASSQEGGQISGNTIYF
.,.,13,TRBJ2-2,TRBV11-2,TGTGCCAGCGGTAGTACGAACACCGGGGAGCTGTTTTTT,CASGSTNTGELFF
TRBD2,once,15,TRBJ2-2,TRBV10-1,TGCGCCAGCAGTCCGGGGGGGGTTCGGACCGGGGAGCTGTTTTTT,CASSPGGVRTGELFF
.,.,15,TRBJ2-7,TRBV13,TGTGCCAGCAGCTTAGGTACCGGGGTAACCTACGAGCAGTACTTC,CASSLGTGVTYEQYF
.,.,13,TRBJ1-2,TRBV13,TGTGCCAGCAGCCAACGGACACGGGATGGCTACACCTTC,CASSQRTRDGYTF
.,.,15,TRBJ2-1,TRBV5-1,TGCGCCAGCAGCTTGGAAGGGGCCTCCTACAATGAGCAGTTCTTC,CASSLEGASYNEQFF
.,.,18,TRBJ2-7,TRBV9,TGTGCCAGCAGCCCGACAATCTTAGACAGGACTCGGTCCTACGAGCAGTACTTC,CASSPTILDRTRSYEQYF
TRBD2,once,16,TRBJ2-2,TRBV28,TGTGCCAGCAGTTCCCCGGCTAGCGGGGGGGCCGGGGAGCTGTTTTTT,CASSSPASGGAGELFF
TRBD1,.,16,TRBJ2-5,TRBV7-2,TGTGCCAGCAGCTCCTTAAACAGGGGGCGCAGAGAGACCCAGTACTTC,CASSSLNRGRRETQYF
.,.,14,TRBJ2-1,TRBV7-6,TGTGCCAGCAGCTTATTAAGTATCAACAATGAGCAGTTCTTC,CASSLLSINNEQFF
.,.,17,TRBJ2-1,TRBV5-1,TGCGCCAGCAGCTTGGGGTGGGTGGAGAAAGGGAAAAATGAGCAGTTCTTC,CASSLGWVEKGKNEQFF
.,.,13,TRBJ2-1,TRBV29-1,TGCAGCGTGGGGCCTAGCTCCTACAATGAGCAGTTCTTC,CSVGPSSYNEQFF
TRBD1,few,14,TRBJ2-7,TRBV7-9,TGTGCCAGCAGCAGAGGACAGGGCGTCTACGAGCAGTACTTC,CASSRGQGVYEQYF
TRBD1,.,16,TRBJ1-5,TRBV5-6,TGTGCCAGCAGCTTTGGGACAGGGAGTAGCAATCAGCCCCAGCATTTT,CASSFGTGSSNQPQHF
.,.,13,TRBJ1-5,TRBV6-1,TGTGCCAGCAGTGACAGGGAAGGTCAGCCCCAGCATTTT,CASSDREGQPQHF
.,.,11,TRBJ1-1,TRBV6-1,TGTGCCAGCCGAGCGGACACTGAAGCTTTCTTT,CASRADTEAFF
.,once,11,TRBJ1-2,TRBV30,TGTGCCTGGAGTGGCAGGGTCAGCTACACCTTC,CAWSGRVSYTF
.,.,13,TRBJ1-4,TRBV2,TGTGCCACTCCGGCAGACTCGAATGAAAAACTGTTTTTT,CATPADSNEKLFF
TRBD1,.,13,TRBJ1-1,TRBV29-1,TGCAGCGTCAAGGGGGCAGGAAAGACTGAAGCTTTCTTT,CSVKGAGKTEAFF
.,.,15,TRBJ1-2,TRBV7-2,TGTGCCAGCAGCTTAGGTCAGGGCCAGACGGGCGGCTACACCTTC,CASSLGQGQTGGYTF
.,.,15,TRBJ1-4,TRBV7-2,TGTGCCAGCAGCTTAGGCAGATTATTGGGGGAAAAACTGTTTTTT,CASSLGRLLGEKLFF